This record covers a single T cell receptor (beta chain). The data stem from a study of blood T cell repertoires in COVID-19. Profiled with immunoSEQ multiplex PCR; TCRdb holds only in-frame clones, not every one. The top ten clones hold approximately 9.9% of a sample with 150,000 to 200,000 clones, around 79% of them seen once. The V and J ends lost 3 bases and 7 bases, in that order; junction bases with no gene match: 9. Germline CDR1 is LNHNV and CDR2 is YYDKDF (reference sequence). The CDR3 length is 16 residues. The clonotype was recovered from a man in his forties or fifties who had recovered from COVID-19. This chain connects TRBV15 to TRBJ2-2; TRBD1 matches 9 bases. Material: PBMCs or T cells enriched from blood (not recorded which). The CDR3 reads CATSRGTGTFGGELFF. The CDR3 DNA is TGTGCCACCAGCAGGGGGACAGGGACGTTCGGCGGGGAGCTGTTTTTT.